This TCR beta chain was sequenced during a study of chemoradiotherapy in HPV16-positive cancers. General observations from the study: Only a couple of HPV16-positive patients supplied the functional HPV-specificity definition.

The CDR3 runs 13 residues. CDR1 is WNHNN, CDR2 SYGVQD, per germline (reference sequence). The table lists this clone with a few counts. What it binds is not known. Assay: immunoSEQ multiplex PCR; the TCRdb copy retains only in-frame clones and omits some. The sample contains fewer than 2,500 clones, about four fifths of which appear only once. The sequence derives from a human donor with HPV-associated anogenital cancer. The sample was tumor tissue, taken from a patient who underwent chemoradiotherapy. The J gene is TRBJ1-5, the V gene TRBV10-1; unclear D gene. CDR3 nucleotide sequence: TGCGTCATTAGAACCCTTTATGGGAAGCCCCAGCATTTT. Residues: CVIRTLYGKPQHF.